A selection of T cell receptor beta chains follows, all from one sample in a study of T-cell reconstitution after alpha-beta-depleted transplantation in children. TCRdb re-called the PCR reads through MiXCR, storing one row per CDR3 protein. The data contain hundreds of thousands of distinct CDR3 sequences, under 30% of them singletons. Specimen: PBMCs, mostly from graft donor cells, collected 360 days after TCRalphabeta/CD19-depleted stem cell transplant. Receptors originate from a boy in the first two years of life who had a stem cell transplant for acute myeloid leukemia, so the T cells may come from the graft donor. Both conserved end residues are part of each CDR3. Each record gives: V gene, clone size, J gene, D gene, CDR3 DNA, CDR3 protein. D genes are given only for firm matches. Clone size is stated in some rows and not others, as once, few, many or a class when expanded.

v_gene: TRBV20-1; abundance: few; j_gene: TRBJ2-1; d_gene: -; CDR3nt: TGCAGTGCTCCCGACACAGGGATTTCCTACAATGAGCAGTTCTTC; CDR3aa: CSAPDTGISYNEQFF
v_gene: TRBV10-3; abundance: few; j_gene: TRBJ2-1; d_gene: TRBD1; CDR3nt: TGTGCCATCAGTGACTCCGGGACAGGGAGCTCCTACAATGAGCAGTTCTTC; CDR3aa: CAISDSGTGSSYNEQFF
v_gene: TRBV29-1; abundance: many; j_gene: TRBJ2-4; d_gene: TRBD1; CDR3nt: TGCAGCGTTGAAGTAGGGACAGACGCCTTAGCCAAAAACATTCAGTACTTC; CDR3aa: CSVEVGTDALAKNIQYF
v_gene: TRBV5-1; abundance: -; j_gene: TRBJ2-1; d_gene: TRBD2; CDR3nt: TGCGCCAGCAGCTTTGCGGGGGGCTACAATGAGCAGTTCTTC; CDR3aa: CASSFAGGYNEQFF
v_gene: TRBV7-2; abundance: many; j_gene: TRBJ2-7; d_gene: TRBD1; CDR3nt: TGTGCCAGCAGCAACCGACAGGGGGGGGTCTACGAGCAGTACTTC; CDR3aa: CASSNRQGGVYEQYF
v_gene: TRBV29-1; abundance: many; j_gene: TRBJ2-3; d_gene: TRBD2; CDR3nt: TGCAGCGCCCATCCTACTAGCGGGGAAGTGTATACGCAGTATTTT; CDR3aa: CSAHPTSGEVYTQYF
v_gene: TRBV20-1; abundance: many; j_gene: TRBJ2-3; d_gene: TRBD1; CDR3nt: TGCAGTGCTAGAGATGGGCAGGGGGGCACAGATACGCAGTATTTT; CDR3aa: CSARDGQGGTDTQYF
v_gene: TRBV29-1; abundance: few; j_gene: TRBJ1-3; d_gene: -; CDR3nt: TGCAGCGTACCGCCGGGACGCCGAGGAAACACCATATATTTT; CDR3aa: CSVPPGRRGNTIYF
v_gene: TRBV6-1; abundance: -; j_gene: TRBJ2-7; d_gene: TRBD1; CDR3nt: TGTGCCAGCAGGGACGCAGGACAGGGTACCTACGAGCAGTACTTC; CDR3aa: CASRDAGQGTYEQYF
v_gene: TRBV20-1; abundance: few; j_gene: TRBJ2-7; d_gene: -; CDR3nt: TGCAGTGCCCCTCCGCGCGGGCACTCCTACGAGCAGTACTTC; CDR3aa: CSAPPRGHSYEQYF
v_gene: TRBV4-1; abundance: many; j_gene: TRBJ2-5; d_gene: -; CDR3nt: TGCGCCAGCAGCCACCTTGACGGGGCCCTCGGGGAGACCCAGTACTTC; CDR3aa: CASSHLDGALGETQYF
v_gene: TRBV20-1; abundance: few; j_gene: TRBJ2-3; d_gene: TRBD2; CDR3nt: TGCAGTGCTAACCCGACTAGCCTGGTGACTTCTAGCACAGATACGCAGTATTTT; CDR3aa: CSANPTSLVTSSTDTQYF
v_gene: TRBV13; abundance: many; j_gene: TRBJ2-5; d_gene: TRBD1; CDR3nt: TGTGCCAGCAGCTTCGCGGACAGGGATGGAGAGACCCAGTACTTC; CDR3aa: CASSFADRDGETQYF
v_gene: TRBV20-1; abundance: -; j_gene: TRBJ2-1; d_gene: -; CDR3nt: TGCAGTGCTAGAGGCGGGACTTCCCCCTTCTTACGCAATGAGCAGTTCTTC; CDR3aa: CSARGGTSPFLRNEQFF
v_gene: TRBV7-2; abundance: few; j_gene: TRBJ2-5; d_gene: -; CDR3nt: TGTGCCAGCAGCTTAGCGCCGGGACCCCCCCGGGAGACCCAGTACTTC; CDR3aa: CASSLAPGPPRETQYF
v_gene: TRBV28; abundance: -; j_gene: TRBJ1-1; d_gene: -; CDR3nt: TGTGCCAGCAGCCCTATTGGGGTGGGGAACACTGAAGCTTTCTTT; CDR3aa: CASSPIGVGNTEAFF
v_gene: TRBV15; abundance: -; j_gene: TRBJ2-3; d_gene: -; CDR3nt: TGTGCCTGCGCGACGGGCAGAAGCACAGATACGCAGTATTTT; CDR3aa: CACATGRSTDTQYF
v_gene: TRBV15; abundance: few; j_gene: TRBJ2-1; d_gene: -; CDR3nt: TGTGCCACCAGCAGAGATATAGGAGGGAGTGAGCAGTTCTTC; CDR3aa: CATSRDIGGSEQFF
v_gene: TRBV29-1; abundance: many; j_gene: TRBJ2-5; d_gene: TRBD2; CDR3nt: TGCAGCGTTGAAGGGTCTAGCGGGGACCTACAAGAGACCCAGTACTTC; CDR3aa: CSVEGSSGDLQETQYF
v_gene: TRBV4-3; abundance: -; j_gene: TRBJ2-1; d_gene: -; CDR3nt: TGCGCCAGCAGCCAAGATTTGAGGGGGTGGTCTCGCCCCCCAGCAAGCGAGCAGTTCTTC; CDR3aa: CASSQDLRGWSRPPASEQFF
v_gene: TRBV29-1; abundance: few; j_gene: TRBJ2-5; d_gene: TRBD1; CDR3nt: TGCAGCGTAAACCCGGGACAGGGGCCGACGCAAGAGACCCAGTACTTC; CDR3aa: CSVNPGQGPTQETQYF
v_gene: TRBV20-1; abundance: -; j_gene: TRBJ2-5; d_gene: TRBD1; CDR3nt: TGCAGTGCTAATGGGGACAGGGCGGAAGAGACCCAGTACTTC; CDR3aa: CSANGDRAEETQYF
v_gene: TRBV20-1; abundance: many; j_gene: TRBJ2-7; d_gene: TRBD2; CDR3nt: TGCAGTGCTAGTAGGGTAGTGGGCCGGACTAGCGGGGGGGACGAGCAGTACTTC; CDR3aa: CSASRVVGRTSGGDEQYF
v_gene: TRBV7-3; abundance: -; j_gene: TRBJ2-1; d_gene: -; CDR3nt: TGTGCCAGCAGCTTAATAGGGGACTCGTACAATGAGCAGTTCTTC; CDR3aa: CASSLIGDSYNEQFF
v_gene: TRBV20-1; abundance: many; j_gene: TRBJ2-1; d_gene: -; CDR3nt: TGCAGTGCTAGCCCCGCTAGCTTCCATGAGCAGTTCTTC; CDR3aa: CSASPASFHEQFF
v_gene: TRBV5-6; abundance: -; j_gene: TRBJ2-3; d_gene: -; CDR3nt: TGTGCCAGCAGCTACGCGGGCGATACGCAGTATTTT; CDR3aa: CASSYAGDTQYF
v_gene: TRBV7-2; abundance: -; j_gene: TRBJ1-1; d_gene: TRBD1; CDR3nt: TGTGCCAGCAGCTTGAGGACAGGGGCCCCGAACACTGAAGCTTTCTTT; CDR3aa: CASSLRTGAPNTEAFF
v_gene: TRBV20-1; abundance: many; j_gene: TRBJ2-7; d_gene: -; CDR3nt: TGCAGTGCTAGAGGGGCTTCCTCAATCGAGCAGTACTTC; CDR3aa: CSARGASSIEQYF
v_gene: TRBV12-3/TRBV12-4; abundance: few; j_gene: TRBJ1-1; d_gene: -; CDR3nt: TGTGCCAGCAAAATATTATTGATGAACACTGAAGCTTTCTTT; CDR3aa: CASKILLMNTEAFF
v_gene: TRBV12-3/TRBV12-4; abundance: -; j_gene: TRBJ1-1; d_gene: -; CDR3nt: TGTGCCAGCAGTTTGTTCAAAAACACTGAAGCTTTCTTT; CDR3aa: CASSLFKNTEAFF
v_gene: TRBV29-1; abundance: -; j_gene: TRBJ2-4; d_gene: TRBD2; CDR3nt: TGCAGCGTTGCTGGACTAGCGGGGAAAAACATTCAGTACTTC; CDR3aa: CSVAGLAGKNIQYF
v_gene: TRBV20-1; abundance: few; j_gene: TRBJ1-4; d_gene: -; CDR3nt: TGCAGTGCTAGAGATGGACTTAATGAAAAACTGTTTTTT; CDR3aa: CSARDGLNEKLFF
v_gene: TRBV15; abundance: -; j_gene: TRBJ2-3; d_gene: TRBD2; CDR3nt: TGTGCCACCAGCAGAAGGGGCTGGGAGGGTATCGAAACAGATACGCAGTATTTT; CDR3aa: CATSRRGWEGIETDTQYF
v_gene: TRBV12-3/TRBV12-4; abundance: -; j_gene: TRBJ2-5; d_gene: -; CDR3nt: TGTGCCAGCCGCCCATGGTATGATGGAGAGACCCAGTACTTC; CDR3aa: CASRPWYDGETQYF
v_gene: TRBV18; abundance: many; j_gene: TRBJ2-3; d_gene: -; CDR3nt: TGTGCCAGCTCACCAGACACAGCCCGATTAACCACAGATACGCAGTATTTT; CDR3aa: CASSPDTARLTTDTQYF
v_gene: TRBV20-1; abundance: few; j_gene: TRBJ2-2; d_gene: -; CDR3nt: TGCAGTGCTAGACTCGTCCCCCAGTCAGACACCGGGGAGCTGTTTTTT; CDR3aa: CSARLVPQSDTGELFF
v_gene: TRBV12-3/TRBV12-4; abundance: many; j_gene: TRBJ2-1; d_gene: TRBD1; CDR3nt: TGTGCCAGCAGCCTACCAGGGGGCAATGAGCAGTTCTTC; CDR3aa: CASSLPGGNEQFF
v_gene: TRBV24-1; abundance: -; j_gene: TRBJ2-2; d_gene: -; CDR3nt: TGTGCCACCAGTGATTTGAGGGTTGGGAACACCGGGGAGCTGTTTTTT; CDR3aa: CATSDLRVGNTGELFF
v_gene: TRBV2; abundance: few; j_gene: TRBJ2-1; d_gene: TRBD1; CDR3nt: TGTGCCAGAGACAGGGTTAGGGTAGGGCAGTTCTTC; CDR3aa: CARDRVRVGQFF
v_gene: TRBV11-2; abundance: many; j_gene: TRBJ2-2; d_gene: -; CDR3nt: TGTGCCAGCAGCTTATTGGGGACCGGGGAGCTGTTTTTT; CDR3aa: CASSLLGTGELFF
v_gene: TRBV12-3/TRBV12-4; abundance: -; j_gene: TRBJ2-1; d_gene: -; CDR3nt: TGTGCCAGCACCATACAGGGAGGCGATGAGCAGTTCTTC; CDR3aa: CASTIQGGDEQFF
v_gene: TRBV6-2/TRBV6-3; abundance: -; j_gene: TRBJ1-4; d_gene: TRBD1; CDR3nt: TGTGCCAGCACCCGGGCGGGACAGTCAAATGAAAAACTGTTTTTT; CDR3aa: CASTRAGQSNEKLFF
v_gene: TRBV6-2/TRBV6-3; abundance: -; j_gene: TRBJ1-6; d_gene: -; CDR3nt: TGTGCCAGCACCGTCCTATGGGGCGGGGATTCACCCCTCCACTTT; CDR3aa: CASTVLWGGDSPLHF
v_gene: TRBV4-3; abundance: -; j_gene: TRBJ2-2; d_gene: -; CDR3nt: TGCGCCAGCAGCCAAGCCCCCGGACAGCCCAACACCGGGGAGCTGTTTTTT; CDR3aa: CASSQAPGQPNTGELFF
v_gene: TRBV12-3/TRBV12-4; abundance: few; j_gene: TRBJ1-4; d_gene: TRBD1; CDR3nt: TGTGCCAGCAGTTTGAGGAACAGGGGTGAAAAACTGTTTTTT; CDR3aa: CASSLRNRGEKLFF
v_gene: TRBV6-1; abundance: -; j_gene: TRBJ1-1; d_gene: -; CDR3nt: TGTGCCAGCAGGCAAACAGGGTCCACTGAAGCTTTCTTT; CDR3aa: CASRQTGSTEAFF
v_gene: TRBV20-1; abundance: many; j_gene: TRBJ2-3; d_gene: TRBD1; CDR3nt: TGCAGTGCTAGAGAAGAGGGGGCAGCAGATACGCAGTATTTT; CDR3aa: CSAREEGAADTQYF